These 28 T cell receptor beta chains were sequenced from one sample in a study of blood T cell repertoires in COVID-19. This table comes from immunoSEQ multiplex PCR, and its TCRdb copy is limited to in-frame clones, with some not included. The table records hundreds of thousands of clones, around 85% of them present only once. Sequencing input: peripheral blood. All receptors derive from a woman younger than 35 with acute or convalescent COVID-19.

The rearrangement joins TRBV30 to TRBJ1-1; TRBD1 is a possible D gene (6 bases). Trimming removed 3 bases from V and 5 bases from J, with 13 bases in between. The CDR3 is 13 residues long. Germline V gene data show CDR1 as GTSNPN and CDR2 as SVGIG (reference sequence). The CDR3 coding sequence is TGTGCCTGGAGCCGGACAGCCTGGACTGAAGCTTTCTTT. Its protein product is CAWSRTAWTEAFF.

CDR3 bases: TGTGCCAGCAGCGTAGCTAACAGCTACGAGCAGTACTTC. It is translated as CASSVANSYEQYF. This chain uses TRBV9 with TRBJ2-7; D is undetermined. Germline CDR1 SGDLS, CDR2 YYNGEE. V was shortened by 0 bases and J by 3 bases, with 7 bases between the two germline ends. The CDR3 loop spans 13 amino acids.

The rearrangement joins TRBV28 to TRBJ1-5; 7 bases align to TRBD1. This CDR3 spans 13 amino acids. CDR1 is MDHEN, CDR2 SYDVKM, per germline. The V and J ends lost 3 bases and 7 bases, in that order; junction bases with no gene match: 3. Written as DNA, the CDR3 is TGTGCCAGCAGTTTGACAGGGAAACAGCCCCAGCATTTT. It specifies CASSLTGKQPQHF.

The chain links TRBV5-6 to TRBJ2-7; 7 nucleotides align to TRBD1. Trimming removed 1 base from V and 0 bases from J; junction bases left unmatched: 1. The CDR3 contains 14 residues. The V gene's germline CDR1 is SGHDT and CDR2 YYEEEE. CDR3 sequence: CASSLRDSSYEQYF. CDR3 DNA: TGTGCCAGCAGCTTGCGGGACAGCTCCTACGAGCAGTACTTC. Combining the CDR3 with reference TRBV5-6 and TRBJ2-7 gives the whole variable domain DAGVTQSPTHLIKTRGQQVTLRCSPKSGHDTVSWYQQALGQGPQFIFQYYEEEERQRGNFPDRFSGHQFPNYSSELNVNALLLGDSALYLCASSLRDSSYEQYFGPGTRLTVT.

The CDR3 region has the DNA TGTGCCAGCAGCGACCTGACTAGCGGAAGGGGAGATACGCAGTATTTT. Its protein product is CASSDLTSGRGDTQYF. The rearrangement links TRBV11-1 to TRBJ2-3; 9 positions agree with TRBD2. This CDR3 is 16 amino acids long. J lost 5 bases, V lost 5 bases, and 11 bases had no gene match. The germline gives CDR1 SGHAT, CDR2 FQDESV (reference sequence).

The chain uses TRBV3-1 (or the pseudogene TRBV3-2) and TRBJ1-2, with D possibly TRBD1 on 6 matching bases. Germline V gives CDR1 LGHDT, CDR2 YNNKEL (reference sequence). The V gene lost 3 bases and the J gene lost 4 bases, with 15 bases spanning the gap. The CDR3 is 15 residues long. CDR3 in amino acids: CASSHPWGGIYGYTF. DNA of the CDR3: TGTGCCAGCAGCCACCCCTGGGGGGGCATCTATGGCTACACCTTC.

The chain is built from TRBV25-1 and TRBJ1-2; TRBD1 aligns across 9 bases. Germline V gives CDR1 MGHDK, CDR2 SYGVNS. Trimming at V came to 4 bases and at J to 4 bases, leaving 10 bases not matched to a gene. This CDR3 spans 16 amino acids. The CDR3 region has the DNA TGTGCCAGCAGTGGGATGGACAGGGGCCCTTTCTATGGCTACACCTTC. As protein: CASSGMDRGPFYGYTF.

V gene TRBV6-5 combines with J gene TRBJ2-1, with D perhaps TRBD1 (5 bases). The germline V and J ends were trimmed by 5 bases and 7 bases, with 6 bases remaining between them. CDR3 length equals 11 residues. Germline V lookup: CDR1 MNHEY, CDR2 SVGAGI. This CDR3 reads CASSKGNEQFF. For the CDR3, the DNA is TGTGCCAGCAGTAAGGGGAATGAGCAGTTCTTC.

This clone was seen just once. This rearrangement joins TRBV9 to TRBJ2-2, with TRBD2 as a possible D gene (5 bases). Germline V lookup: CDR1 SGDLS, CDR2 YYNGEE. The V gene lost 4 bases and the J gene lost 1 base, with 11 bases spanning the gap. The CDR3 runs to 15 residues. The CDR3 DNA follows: TGTGCCAGCAGCCCTACCAGCGGGAACACCGGGGAGCTGTTTTTT. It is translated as CASSPTSGNTGELFF.

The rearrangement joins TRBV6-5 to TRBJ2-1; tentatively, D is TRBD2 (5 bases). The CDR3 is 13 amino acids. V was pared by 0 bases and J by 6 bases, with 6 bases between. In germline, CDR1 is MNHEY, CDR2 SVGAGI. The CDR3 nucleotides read TGTGCCAGCAGTTACTCGAGGGCCAATGAGCAGTTCTTC. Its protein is CASSYSRANEQFF.

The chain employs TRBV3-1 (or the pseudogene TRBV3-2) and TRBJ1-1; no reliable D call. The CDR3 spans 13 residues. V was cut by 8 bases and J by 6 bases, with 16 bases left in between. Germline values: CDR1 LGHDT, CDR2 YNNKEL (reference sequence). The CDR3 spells CASVQSLGSEAFF. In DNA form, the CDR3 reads TGTGCCAGCGTCCAGAGTCTGGGCTCTGAAGCTTTCTTT.

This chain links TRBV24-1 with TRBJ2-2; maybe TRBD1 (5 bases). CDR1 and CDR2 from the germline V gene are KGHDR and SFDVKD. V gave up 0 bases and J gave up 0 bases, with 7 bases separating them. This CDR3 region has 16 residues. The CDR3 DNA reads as TGTGCCACCAGTGATTTGCAGGGCACGAACACCGGGGAGCTGTTTTTT. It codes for CATSDLQGTNTGELFF.

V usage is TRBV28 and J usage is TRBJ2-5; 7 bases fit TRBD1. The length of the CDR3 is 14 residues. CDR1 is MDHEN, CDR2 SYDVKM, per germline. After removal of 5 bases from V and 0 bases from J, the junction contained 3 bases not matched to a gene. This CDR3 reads CASSTGQDQETQYF. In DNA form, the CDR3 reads TGTGCCAGCAGTACCGGACAGGACCAAGAGACCCAGTACTTC.

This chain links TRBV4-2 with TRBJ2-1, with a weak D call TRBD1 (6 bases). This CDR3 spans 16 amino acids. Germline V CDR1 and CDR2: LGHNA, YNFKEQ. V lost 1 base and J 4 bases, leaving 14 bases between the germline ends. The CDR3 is CASSQGDMGEYNEQFF. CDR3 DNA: TGTGCCAGCAGCCAAGGGGACATGGGAGAATACAATGAGCAGTTCTTC.

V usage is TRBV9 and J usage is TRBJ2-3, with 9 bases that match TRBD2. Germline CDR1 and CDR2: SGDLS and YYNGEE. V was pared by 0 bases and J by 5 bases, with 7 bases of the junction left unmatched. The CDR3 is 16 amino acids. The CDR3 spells CASSVVAGAPGDTQYF. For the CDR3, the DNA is TGTGCCAGCAGCGTAGTAGCGGGAGCCCCAGGAGATACGCAGTATTTT.

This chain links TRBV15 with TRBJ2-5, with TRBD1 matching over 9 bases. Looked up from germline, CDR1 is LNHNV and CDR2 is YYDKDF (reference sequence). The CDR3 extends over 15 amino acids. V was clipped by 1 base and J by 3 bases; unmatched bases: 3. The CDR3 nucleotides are TGTGCCACCAGCAGAGGGGACAGGGCCGAAGAGACCCAGTACTTC. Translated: CATSRGDRAEETQYF.

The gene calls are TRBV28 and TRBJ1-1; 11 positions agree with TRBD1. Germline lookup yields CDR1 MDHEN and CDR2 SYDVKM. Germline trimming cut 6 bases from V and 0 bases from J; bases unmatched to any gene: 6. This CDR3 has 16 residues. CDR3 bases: TGTGCCAGCAGCACCGGGACAGGGGGGGTGAACACTGAAGCTTTCTTT. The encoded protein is CASSTGTGGVNTEAFF.

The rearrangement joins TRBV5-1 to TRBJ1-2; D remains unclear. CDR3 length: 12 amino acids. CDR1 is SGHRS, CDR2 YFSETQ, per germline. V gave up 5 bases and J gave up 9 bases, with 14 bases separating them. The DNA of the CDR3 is TGCGCCAGCAGAGAGGGCTCGTTTAGCTACACCTTC. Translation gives CASREGSFSYTF.

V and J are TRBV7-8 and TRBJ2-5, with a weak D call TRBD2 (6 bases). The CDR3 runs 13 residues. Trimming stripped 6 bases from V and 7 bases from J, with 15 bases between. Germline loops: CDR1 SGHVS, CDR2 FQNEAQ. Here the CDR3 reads CASRYTSSGTQYF. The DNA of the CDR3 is TGTGCCAGCAGGTACACTAGCTCCGGGACCCAGTACTTC. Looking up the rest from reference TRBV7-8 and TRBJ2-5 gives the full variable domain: GAGVSQSPRYKVAKRGQDVALRCDPISGHVSLFWYQQALGQGPEFLTYFQNEAQLDKSGLPSDRFFAERPEGSVSTLKIQRTQQEDSAVYLCASRYTSSGTQYFGPGTRLLVL.

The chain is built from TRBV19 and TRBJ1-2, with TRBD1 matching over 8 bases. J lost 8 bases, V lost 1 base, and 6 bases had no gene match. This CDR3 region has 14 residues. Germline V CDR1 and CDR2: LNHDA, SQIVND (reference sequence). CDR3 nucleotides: TGTGCCAGTAGTATAGCCAGGGGGCTAGAAGGCTACACCTTC. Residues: CASSIARGLEGYTF.

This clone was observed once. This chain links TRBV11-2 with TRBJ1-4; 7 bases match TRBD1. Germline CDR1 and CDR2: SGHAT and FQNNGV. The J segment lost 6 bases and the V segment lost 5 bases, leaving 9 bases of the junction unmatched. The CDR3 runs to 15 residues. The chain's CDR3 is CASSKQGLKDEKLFF. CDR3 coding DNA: TGTGCCAGCAGCAAACAGGGGTTGAAGGATGAAAAACTGTTTTTT.

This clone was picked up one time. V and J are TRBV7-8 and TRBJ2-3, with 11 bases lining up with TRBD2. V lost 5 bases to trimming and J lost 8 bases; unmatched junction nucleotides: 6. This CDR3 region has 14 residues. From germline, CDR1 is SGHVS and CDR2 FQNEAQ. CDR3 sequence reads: CASSISGRAGTQYF. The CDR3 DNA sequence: TGTGCCAGCAGCATTAGCGGGAGGGCCGGTACGCAGTATTTT.

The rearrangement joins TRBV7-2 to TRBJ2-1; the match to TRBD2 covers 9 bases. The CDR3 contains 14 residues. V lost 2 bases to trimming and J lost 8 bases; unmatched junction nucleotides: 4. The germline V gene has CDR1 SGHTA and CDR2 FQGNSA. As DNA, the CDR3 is TGTGCCAGCAGCTTAAGACTAGCGGCCCATGAGCAGTTCTTC. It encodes CASSLRLAAHEQFF.

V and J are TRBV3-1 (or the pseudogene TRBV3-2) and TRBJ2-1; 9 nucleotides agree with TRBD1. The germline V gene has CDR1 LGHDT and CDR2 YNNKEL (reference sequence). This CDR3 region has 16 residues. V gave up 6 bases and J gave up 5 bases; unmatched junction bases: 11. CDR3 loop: CASRSEEGQGNNEQFF. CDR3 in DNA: TGTGCCAGCAGGTCGGAGGAGGGACAGGGTAACAATGAGCAGTTCTTC.

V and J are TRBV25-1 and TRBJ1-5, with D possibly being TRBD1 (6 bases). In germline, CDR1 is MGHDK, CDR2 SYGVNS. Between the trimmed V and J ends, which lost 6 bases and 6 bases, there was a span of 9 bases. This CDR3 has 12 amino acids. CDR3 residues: CASSQGPQPQHF. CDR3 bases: TGTGCCAGCAGCCAGGGGCCTCAGCCCCAGCATTTT.

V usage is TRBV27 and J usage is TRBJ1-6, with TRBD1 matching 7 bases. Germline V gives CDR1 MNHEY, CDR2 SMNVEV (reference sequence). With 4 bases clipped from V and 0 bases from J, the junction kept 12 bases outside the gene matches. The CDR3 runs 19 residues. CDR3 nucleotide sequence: TGTGCCAGCAGTTCCCGACAGGGCTTACGGGGCTCCTATAATTCACCCCTCCACTTT. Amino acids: CASSSRQGLRGSYNSPLHF.

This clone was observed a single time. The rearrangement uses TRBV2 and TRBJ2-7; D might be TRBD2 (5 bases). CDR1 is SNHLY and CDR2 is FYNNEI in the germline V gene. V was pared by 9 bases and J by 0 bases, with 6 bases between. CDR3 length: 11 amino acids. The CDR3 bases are TGTGCCAGAGGGAGCTCCTACGAGCAGTACTTC. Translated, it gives CARGSSYEQYF.

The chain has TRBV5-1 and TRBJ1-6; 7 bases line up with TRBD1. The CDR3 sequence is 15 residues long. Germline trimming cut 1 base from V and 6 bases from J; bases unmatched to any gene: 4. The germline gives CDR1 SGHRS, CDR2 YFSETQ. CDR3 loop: CASSLFPGGNSPLHF. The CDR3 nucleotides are TGCGCCAGCAGCTTGTTCCCAGGGGGTAATTCACCCCTCCACTTT.